The clone carrying this T cell receptor beta chain was seen a handful of times. Its antigen is undetermined. Indicated time point: persistent/refractory GD, antithyroid drugs over 5 years with positive TRAb. RNA extracted from PBMCs served as the sequencing template. This specimen comes from a study of regulatory T cells in long-lasting Graves disease. Whole-study findings and limits: Persistent disease preferred TRBV28, TRBJ1-2 and TRBJ2-5; new disease, TRBV20-1 and TRBJ2-1.

Germline values: CDR1 DFQATT, CDR2 SNEGSKA (reference sequence). CDR3 size: 16 residues. V was trimmed by 0 bases and J by 3 bases, leaving 17 bases between them. Arm-PCR of CDR3 regions and iRepertoire HTBI primers were used to build TCR beta libraries. MiXCR, run by TCRdb on the multiplex PCR reads, gives a single entry per CDR3 protein. Here the sample spans about 430,000 distinct CDR3 sequences, 21% being singletons. The receptor's source is a female donor with Graves disease. The specimen comprised peripheral blood mononuclear cells (PBMCs), sampled when the disease was refractory, from a patient treated with antithyroid drugs. This chain joins TRBV20-1 and TRBJ1-2, with D possibly matching TRBD1 (5 bases). CDR3 DNA: TGCAGTGCTAGAGATTTAATGAGACAGATGCACTATGGCTACACCTTC. Translated, it gives CSARDLMRQMHYGYTF.